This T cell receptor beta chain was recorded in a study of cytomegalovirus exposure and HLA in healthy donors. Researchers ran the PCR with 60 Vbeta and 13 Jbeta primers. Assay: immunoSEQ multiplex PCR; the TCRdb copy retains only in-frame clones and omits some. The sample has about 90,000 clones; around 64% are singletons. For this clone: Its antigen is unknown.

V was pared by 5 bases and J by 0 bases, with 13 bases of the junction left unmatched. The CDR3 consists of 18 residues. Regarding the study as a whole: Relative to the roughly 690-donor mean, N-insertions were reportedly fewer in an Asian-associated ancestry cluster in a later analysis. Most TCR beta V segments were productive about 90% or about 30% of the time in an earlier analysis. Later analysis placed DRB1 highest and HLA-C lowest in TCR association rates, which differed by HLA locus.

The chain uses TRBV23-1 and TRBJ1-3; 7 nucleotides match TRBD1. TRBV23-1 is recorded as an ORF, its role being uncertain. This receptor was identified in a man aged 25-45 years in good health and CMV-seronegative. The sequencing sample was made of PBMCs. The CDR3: CASSICRDSESSGNTIYF. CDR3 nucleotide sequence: TGCGCCAGCAGTATCTGTCGGGACAGCGAGAGCTCTGGAAACACCATATATTTT.